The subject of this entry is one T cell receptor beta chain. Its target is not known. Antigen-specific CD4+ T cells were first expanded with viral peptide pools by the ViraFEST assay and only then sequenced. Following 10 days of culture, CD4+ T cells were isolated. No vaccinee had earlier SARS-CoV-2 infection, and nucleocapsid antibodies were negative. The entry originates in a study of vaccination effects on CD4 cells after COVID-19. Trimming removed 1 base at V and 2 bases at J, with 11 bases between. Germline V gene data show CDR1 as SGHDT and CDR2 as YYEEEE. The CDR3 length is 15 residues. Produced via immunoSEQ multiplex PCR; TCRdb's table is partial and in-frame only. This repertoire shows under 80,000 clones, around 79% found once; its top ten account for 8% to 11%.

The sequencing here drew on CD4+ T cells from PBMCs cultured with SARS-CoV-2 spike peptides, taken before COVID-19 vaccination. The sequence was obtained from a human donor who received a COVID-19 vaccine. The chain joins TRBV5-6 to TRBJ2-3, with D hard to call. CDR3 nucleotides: TGTGCCAGCAGCTTGTACGCCAGCTCCACAGATACGCAGTATTTT. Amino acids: CASSLYASSTDTQYF.